The source of this TCR beta chain is a study of vaccination and CD4 T cells after COVID-19. Study-wide background: Overlapping spike peptides served as the stimulus for the cells. These peptides came from SARS-CoV-2 and from the common cold coronaviruses HCoV-NL63, HCoV-OC43 and HCoV-229E.

Sequenced with the Oncomine TCR Beta short-read assay was DNA taken from cultured CD4+ T cells. Genomic DNA was isolated from cultured CD4+ T cells. From the PCR reads, TCRdb called clonotypes with MiXCR, one entry per CDR3 protein. The repertoire holds nearly 20,000 distinct CDR3 sequences, with about half as singletons. Documented treatment: approximately nine-day PBMC culture with coronavirus spike peptide pools or control peptides (ViraFEST assay). In regard to this clonotype: Its specificity is not known.

This clonotype was sampled from a human donor who had recovered from COVID-19. The specimen comprised CD4+ T cells from blood, cultured in vitro, sampled after SARS-CoV-2 vaccination.

CDR3 loop: CASSYEAGGGSYTQYF. The CDR3 bases are TGTGCCAGCAGTTACGAAGCGGGGGGGGGATCTTATACGCAGTATTTT. The chain couples TRBV6-5 to TRBJ2-3; 10 bases fit TRBD2. V shed 2 bases and J 7 bases; nucleotides not matched to a gene: 9. The CDR3 totals 16 residues. Germline V CDR1 and CDR2: MNHEY, SVGAGI.